This T cell receptor (beta chain) was found in a study of human T cells and chemical hapten exposure. Study-level background: Diphenylcyclopropenone was applied weekly to patients' scalps across the approximately 25-week study.

This clonotype was counted only a few times. Its antigen is not known. At one end, the junction sequence differs from germline, possibly due to a read error. The CDR3 is made up of 13 amino acids. Germline V gene sequence: CDR1 SGDLS, CDR2 YYNGEE. The sample's time point: patch test 3, about 24 weeks after DPC sensitization. The treatment denotes: therapeutic diphenylcyclopropenone sensitization with weekly scalp DPC. The template was total RNA from unfractionated whole blood. The study's findings and limits: In comparison with controls, expanded TCRs gave rise to a significantly larger number of large CDR3 similarity clusters.

TCRdb analysed the RACE reads with MiXCR anew, one entry per CDR3 protein. The table lists roughly 150,000 distinct CDR3 sequences, roughly a quarter of them singletons. The sample was whole blood, taken in connection with sensitization to the hapten diphenylcyclopropenone (DPC). The chain links TRBV9 to TRBJ2-1; D is uncertain. This clonotype originated in a young woman with alopecia areata. Some clones in this sample may be carry-over from other donors' samples. The CDR3 DNA sequence: TGTGCCAGCAGCGTAGACCAGGCAAATGGGCAGTTCTTC. Translating gives CASSVDQANGQFF.